What follows are 29 T cell receptor beta chains derived from one specimen sequenced in a study of OX40 agonist ivuxolimab in advanced cancers. Sequencing was performed with immunoSEQ multiplex PCR; in TCRdb, only in-frame clones are kept and a portion is missing. The sample carries about 50,000 clones, just under 95% recorded once. The sequences come from CD4+ or CD8+ T cells sorted from blood, collected in a trial of the OX40 agonist ivuxolimab. The receptors originated from an adult with an advanced solid tumor such as melanoma, head and neck, liver or kidney cancer.

The chain employs TRBV13 and TRBJ2-3, with unresolved D. Germline V CDR1 and CDR2: PRHDT, FYEKMQ (reference sequence). This CDR3 contains 13 residues. Trimming stripped 0 bases from V and 6 bases from J, with 7 bases between. Here the CDR3 reads CASSLGTTDTQYF. CDR3 in DNA: TGTGCCAGCAGCTTAGGGACCACCGATACGCAGTATTTT.

The chain joins TRBV4-3 to TRBJ2-3; D possibly corresponds to TRBD2 (6 bases). This CDR3 has 14 residues. Trimming cost V 4 bases and J 4 bases, with 12 bases left between them. Germline-derived CDR1 and CDR2 are LGHNA and YSLEER. CDR3 residues: CASSPSGGADTQYF. The CDR3 DNA sequence: TGCGCCAGCAGCCCGAGCGGAGGGGCAGATACGCAGTATTTT.

CDR3 in amino acids: CASSLGPSNQPQHF. For the CDR3, the DNA is TGTGCCAGCAGCTTAGGGCCAAGCAATCAGCCCCAGCATTTT. The chain employs TRBV13 and TRBJ1-5, with D unresolved. Per the germline V gene, CDR1 is PRHDT and CDR2 is FYEKMQ (reference sequence). The CDR3 is 14 residues long. V gave up 0 bases and J gave up 1 base, with 4 bases separating them.

The chain has TRBV6-6 and TRBJ2-1; D gene uncertain. The CDR3 is 12 residues long. Trimming shortened V by 6 bases and J by 7 bases, and 10 bases separated the two germline ends. The V gene's germline CDR1 is MNHNY and CDR2 SVGAGI (reference sequence). CDR3 region: CASSQDRNEQFF. The CDR3 region has the DNA TGTGCCAGCAGCCAAGATAGGAATGAGCAGTTCTTC.

This clone was seen once. The CDR3 reads CASSALSDEQFF. CDR3 in DNA: TGTGCCAGCAGCGCGTTATCGGACGAGCAGTTCTTC. The gene calls are TRBV4-2 and TRBJ2-1, with no clear D. V lost 5 bases and J lost 10, with 12 bases in between. Germline loops: CDR1 LGHNA, CDR2 YNFKEQ. The CDR3 covers 12 residues.

CDR3: CASSVTGVSSYEQYF. Here the CDR3 DNA reads TGTGCCAGCAGCGTGACAGGGGTAAGCTCCTACGAGCAGTACTTC. The V call is TRBV11-2, the J call TRBJ2-7; 8 bases are a match to TRBD1. The CDR3 contains 15 residues. With 5 bases clipped from V and 0 bases from J, the junction kept 6 bases outside the gene matches. The germline V gene encodes CDR1 SGHAT and CDR2 FQNNGV.

In DNA form, the CDR3 reads TGTGCCAGCAGCGCTATAGGCTCCTACGAGCAGTACTTC. This encodes CASSAIGSYEQYF. V gene TRBV14 combines with J gene TRBJ2-7; D is unclear. Germline V gives CDR1 SGHDN, CDR2 FVKESK. V was trimmed by 5 bases and J by 0 bases, leaving 8 bases between them. The CDR3 contains 13 residues.

The chain recombines TRBV28 with TRBJ2-7; D might be TRBD1 (5 bases). Germline CDR1 is MDHEN and CDR2 is SYDVKM. The CDR3 is 12 residues long. V was shortened by 7 bases and J by 1 base, with 8 bases between the two germline ends. CDR3: CASTRDSYEQYF. In nucleotides, the CDR3 is TGTGCCAGCACCAGGGATTCCTACGAGCAGTACTTC.

The V call is TRBV7-2, the J call TRBJ2-1; a weak D match, TRBD1 (6 bases). The CDR3 runs 12 residues. The V end lost 4 bases, the J end lost 8 bases, and 9 bases lay between the germline ends. In germline, CDR1 is SGHTA, CDR2 FQGNSA. CDR3: CASSSPGDEQFF. In DNA form, the CDR3 reads TGTGCCAGCAGCTCTCCAGGGGATGAGCAGTTCTTC.

This clone was recorded only once. The V call is TRBV11-2, the J call TRBJ1-5; D not certain. The V end was cut by 1 base, the J end by 5 bases, with 9 bases between. CDR3 size: 14 residues. From germline, CDR1 is SGHAT and CDR2 FQNNGV. The CDR3 nucleotides read TGTGCCAGCAGCTTAGGGGGAAGTGATCAGCCCCAGCATTTT. Translated: CASSLGGSDQPQHF.

The V call is TRBV14, the J call TRBJ2-1; D is uncertain. Trimming shortened V by 2 bases and J by 2 bases, and 10 bases separated the two germline ends. The CDR3 runs to 15 residues. Germline assignment: CDR1 SGHDN and CDR2 FVKESK. CDR3 sequence: CASSQRAPPYNEQFF. The CDR3, as DNA: TGTGCCAGCAGCCAAAGAGCGCCCCCCTACAATGAGCAGTTCTTC.

The chain joins TRBV23-1 to TRBJ2-7; unclear D gene. TRBV23-1 is assigned to the ORF class and has an uncertain function. Trimming shortened V by 0 bases and J by 0 bases, and 6 bases separated the two germline ends. This CDR3 is 14 amino acids long. The CDR3 loop is CASSQSPGSYEQYF. CDR3 in DNA: TGCGCCAGCAGTCAATCTCCGGGCTCCTACGAGCAGTACTTC.

DNA of the CDR3: TGTGCCAGCAGCCTCGGTCAGGGCAAAAACATTCAGTACTTC. Its protein is CASSLGQGKNIQYF. V and J are TRBV9 and TRBJ2-4, with D possibly matching TRBD1 (5 bases). Germline-derived CDR1 and CDR2 are SGDLS and YYNGEE. The CDR3 runs 14 residues. V was trimmed by 4 bases and J by 3 bases, leaving 11 bases between them.

This chain connects TRBV19 to TRBJ2-7; 10 nucleotides align to TRBD1. The trim removed 4 bases at V and 2 bases at J, leaving 5 bases unmatched. This CDR3 is 15 amino acids long. Germline CDR1 is LNHDA and CDR2 is SQIVND (reference sequence). CDR3 nucleotide sequence: TGTGCCAGTAGTACCGGACAGGGGGTACCCTACGAGCAGTACTTC. As protein: CASSTGQGVPYEQYF.

V gene TRBV9 combines with J gene TRBJ2-3, with 8 bases matching TRBD2. Germline V lookup: CDR1 SGDLS, CDR2 YYNGEE. This CDR3 has 14 residues. With 2 bases clipped from V and 3 bases from J, the junction kept 2 bases outside the gene matches. The CDR3 sequence: CASSVSGTTDTQYF. The CDR3 DNA follows: TGTGCCAGCAGCGTTAGCGGGACTACAGATACGCAGTATTTT.

The chain uses TRBV13 and TRBJ2-7; D uncertain. CDR1 and CDR2 from the germline V gene are PRHDT and FYEKMQ (reference sequence). Trimming cost V 5 bases and J 0 bases, with 2 bases left between them. The CDR3 consists of 11 residues. The CDR3 DNA is TGTGCCAGCAGCCTCTCCTACGAGCAGTACTTC. Its protein is CASSLSYEQYF.

This chain uses TRBV9 with TRBJ2-7; TRBD1 matches 7 bases. With 2 bases clipped from V and 0 bases from J, the junction kept 2 bases outside the gene matches. The germline CDR1 and CDR2 sequences are SGDLS and YYNGEE. This CDR3 is built from 14 residues. In DNA, the CDR3 is TGTGCCAGCAGCGTTGGGACAGACTCCTACGAGCAGTACTTC. As protein: CASSVGTDSYEQYF.

The chain has TRBV10-3 and TRBJ2-7; D perhaps matches TRBD2 (5 bases). This CDR3 contains 12 residues. The germline V gene has CDR1 ENHRY and CDR2 SYGVKD. Trimming stripped 7 bases from V and 0 bases from J, with 7 bases between. Here the CDR3 DNA reads TGTGCCATCACCGGGGACTCCTACGAGCAGTACTTC. Its translation is CAITGDSYEQYF.

The V and J genes are TRBV10-3 and TRBJ2-5, with 10 bases aligning to TRBD1. The CDR3 covers 16 residues. From germline, CDR1 is ENHRY and CDR2 SYGVKD. With 0 bases clipped from V and 1 base from J, the junction kept 2 bases outside the gene matches. Here the CDR3 reads CAISESGQGPQETQYF. Here the CDR3 DNA reads TGTGCCATCAGTGAGTCGGGACAGGGGCCCCAAGAGACCCAGTACTTC.

The chain joins TRBV28 to TRBJ2-7, with TRBD2 matching over 7 bases. CDR1 is MDHEN, CDR2 SYDVKM, per germline. Losses at the gene ends were 10 bases for V and 3 bases for J; bases not matched to a gene: 15. CDR3 length equals 15 residues. DNA for the CDR3: TGTGCCACCAGGATGGGGCTAGCGGCAGACTACGAGCAGTACTTC. Its protein is CATRMGLAADYEQYF. The whole variable domain, remainder taken from reference TRBV28 and TRBJ2-7, is DVKVTQSSRYLVKRTGEKVFLECVQDMDHENMFWYRQDPGLGLRLIYFSYDVKMKEKGDIPEGYSVSREKKERFSLILESASTNQTSMYLCATRMGLAADYEQYFGPGTRLTVT.

The V call is TRBV7-9, the J call TRBJ2-1, with 7 bases lining up with TRBD2. J gave up 6 bases and V 0 bases, and 8 bases lay outside the gene matches. The germline V gene encodes CDR1 SEHNR and CDR2 FQNEAQ (reference sequence). This CDR3 is 16 amino acids long. The CDR3 here is CASSLAMGTTTNEQFF. The CDR3 nucleotides read TGTGCCAGCAGCTTAGCGATGGGGACTACAACCAATGAGCAGTTCTTC.

The chain employs TRBV28 and TRBJ2-4; D ambiguous. CDR3 size: 15 residues. The germline V gene has CDR1 MDHEN and CDR2 SYDVKM. The V end was cut by 3 bases, the J end by 10 bases, with 19 bases between. Here the CDR3 DNA reads TGTGCCAGCAGTTTGTCGGCGGCAACGGGCCTTATTCAGTACTTC. This sequence encodes CASSLSAATGLIQYF.

The gene calls are TRBV15 and TRBJ2-7; D remains unclear. Germline values: CDR1 LNHNV, CDR2 YYDKDF (reference sequence). The length of the CDR3 is 15 residues. V was pared by 5 bases and J by 0 bases, with 14 bases between. The CDR3 spells CATSGGGPPSYEQYF. The CDR3 DNA reads TGTGCCACCAGCGGCGGTGGCCCCCCCTCCTACGAGCAGTACTTC.

This clone came up once. J is TRBJ1-2 and V is TRBV25-1; D uncertain. The V end lost 0 bases, the J end lost 7 bases, and 3 bases lay between the germline ends. The CDR3 has 11 amino acids. Germline V gene data show CDR1 as MGHDK and CDR2 as SYGVNS. The CDR3 sequence: CASSEYRGYTF. CDR3 DNA sequence: TGTGCCAGCAGTGAATACCGTGGCTACACCTTC.

The J gene is TRBJ1-3, the V gene TRBV27; no definite D call. Deletions cut 5 bases from V and 0 bases from J, with 8 bases between. The CDR3 extends over 14 amino acids. Germline CDR1 reads MNHEY; CDR2 reads SMNVEV (reference sequence). CDR3 amino acids: CASSPDTSGNTIYF. In DNA, the CDR3 is TGTGCCAGCAGTCCTGACACCTCTGGAAACACCATATATTTT.

The CDR3 sequence: CASSLRWTGAGDTQYF. CDR3 DNA sequence: TGTGCCAGCAGTTTACGCTGGACAGGGGCGGGAGATACGCAGTATTTT. The V call is TRBV28, the J call TRBJ2-3; 9 bases map to TRBD1. Looked up from germline, CDR1 is MDHEN and CDR2 is SYDVKM. V shed 2 bases, J shed 5 bases, and the junction held 8 bases outside the gene matches. This CDR3 contains 16 residues.

V and J are TRBV11-2 and TRBJ2-5; TRBD1 matches 7 bases. V was clipped by 5 bases and J by 2 bases; unmatched bases: 5. The CDR3 length is 14 residues. Germline CDR1 is SGHAT and CDR2 is FQNNGV. CDR3 in amino acids: CASSVPRGQETQYF. The DNA of the CDR3 is TGTGCCAGCAGCGTTCCCAGGGGGCAAGAGACCCAGTACTTC.

This chain links TRBV6-5 with TRBJ2-5; TRBD2 might be the D (6 bases). The V end lost 11 bases, the J end lost 11 bases, and 27 bases lay between the germline ends. CDR1 is MNHEY and CDR2 is SVGAGI in the germline V gene. This CDR3 is built from 14 residues. CDR3 region: CAVGLSGPTGEQYF. The CDR3 nucleotides read TGTGCCGTGGGATTAAGCGGACCCACGGGGGAGCAGTACTTC.

The rearrangement links TRBV5-1 to TRBJ2-7; TRBD1 is a possible D gene (6 bases). From germline, CDR1 is SGHRS and CDR2 YFSETQ. The CDR3 has 14 residues. V lost 4 bases, J lost 4 bases, and 15 bases lay in between. DNA for the CDR3: TGCGCCAGCAGCGAAATCATGGACAGTTACGAGCAGTACTTC. It specifies CASSEIMDSYEQYF.